The rows below give T cell receptor beta chains drawn from one sample of a study of early stage breast cancer tumors. Sequenced by immunoSEQ multiplex PCR; TCRdb stores in-frame clones only, minus some. The sample includes 20,000 to 25,000 clones, about 76% of them seen just once. The sequenced material came from blood. These receptors originate from a person aged 55 to 70 with breast cancer. CDR3s include the opening cysteine and the closing phenylalanine or tryptophan. The order of the fields is CDR3 length, J gene, clone size, D gene, V gene, CDR3 DNA, CDR3 protein. D genes are given only for firm matches. A row's size may be missing; if present it is once, few, many or a size class.

length: 15
J: TRBJ2-3
size: NA
D: NA
V: TRBV7-9
DNA: TGTGCCAGCAGCAGAACAGGCGTTTACACAGATACGCAGTATTTT
CDR3: CASSRTGVYTDTQYF

length: 16
J: TRBJ2-1
size: once
D: TRBD2
V: TRBV5-1
DNA: TGCGCCAGCAGCTCTGGGAGCGGGGGGGCCTACAATGAGCAGTTCTTC
CDR3: CASSSGSGGAYNEQFF

length: 16
J: TRBJ1-2
size: NA
D: TRBD1
V: TRBV6-5
DNA: TGTGCCAGCAGTTACTCTCGGGACAGTCATAACTATGGCTACACCTTC
CDR3: CASSYSRDSHNYGYTF

length: 15
J: TRBJ1-1
size: NA
D: NA
V: TRBV6-9
DNA: TGTGCCAGCACCTCCACCGGGGGAGTGAACACTGAAGCTTTCTTT
CDR3: CASTSTGGVNTEAFF

length: 16
J: TRBJ2-7
size: NA
D: NA
V: TRBV6-1
DNA: TGTGCCAGCAGTGAACGGGCGGGGACAGAGGGCTACGAGCAGTACTTC
CDR3: CASSERAGTEGYEQYF

length: 15
J: TRBJ1-2
size: few
D: NA
V: TRBV4-1
DNA: TGCGCCAGCAGCCAAGAACCTCACGAAGGCTATGGCTACACCTTC
CDR3: CASSQEPHEGYGYTF

length: 14
J: TRBJ2-3
size: NA
D: NA
V: TRBV14
DNA: TGTGCCAGCAGCCAAGCCCAAAGAGAGGATACGCAGTATTTT
CDR3: CASSQAQREDTQYF

length: 15
J: TRBJ2-3
size: NA
D: TRBD2
V: TRBV5-1
DNA: TGCGCCAGCAGCTTATTAGCGGGGAGCACAGATACGCAGTATTTT
CDR3: CASSLLAGSTDTQYF

length: 13
J: TRBJ2-5
size: NA
D: NA
V: TRBV14
DNA: TGTGCCAGCAGCCAAGGGACGGCGGAGACCCAGTACTTC
CDR3: CASSQGTAETQYF

length: 14
J: TRBJ2-7
size: few
D: TRBD2
V: TRBV19
DNA: TGTGCCAGTACCCTCAGCGGGGGAAACTACGAGCAGTACTTC
CDR3: CASTLSGGNYEQYF

length: 15
J: TRBJ2-5
size: NA
D: TRBD2
V: TRBV5-1
DNA: TGCGCCAGCAGCTTAAGTAGCGGGGGTGAGGAGACCCAGTACTTC
CDR3: CASSLSSGGEETQYF

length: 16
J: TRBJ2-1
size: NA
D: TRBD2
V: TRBV18
DNA: TGTGCCAGCTCATCTACTAGCGGGGGGGAAGGAAATGAGCAGTTCTTC
CDR3: CASSSTSGGEGNEQFF

length: 13
J: TRBJ1-1
size: NA
D: NA
V: TRBV6-5
DNA: TGTGCCAGCAGTTACTCGGTGGGGGGCACGGCTTTCTTT
CDR3: CASSYSVGGTAFF

length: 12
J: TRBJ1-1
size: NA
D: NA
V: TRBV6-5
DNA: TGTGCCAGCAGTTACGGTCTCACTGAAGCTTTCTTT
CDR3: CASSYGLTEAFF

length: 12
J: TRBJ2-3
size: NA
D: NA
V: TRBV27
DNA: TGTGCCAGCAGTCAAAGCACAGATACGCAGTATTTT
CDR3: CASSQSTDTQYF

length: 12
J: TRBJ2-7
size: NA
D: NA
V: TRBV5-1
DNA: TGCGCCAGCAGCTGGGACACTTACGAGCAGTACTTC
CDR3: CASSWDTYEQYF

length: 13
J: TRBJ2-3
size: NA
D: NA
V: TRBV6-5
DNA: TGTGCCAGCACGGGACTCCCCACAGATACGCAGTATTTT
CDR3: CASTGLPTDTQYF

length: 14
J: TRBJ1-5
size: NA
D: NA
V: TRBV18
DNA: TGTGCCAGCTCACCACAACAGCTCAATCAGCCCCAGCATTTT
CDR3: CASSPQQLNQPQHF

length: 11
J: TRBJ1-2
size: NA
D: NA
V: TRBV5-5
DNA: TGTGCCAGCAGCTTGGACGGTGGCTACACCTTC
CDR3: CASSLDGGYTF

length: 18
J: TRBJ2-3
size: NA
D: NA
V: TRBV19
DNA: TGTGCCAGTAACCCCCGGGCAGCCCACTCGGGAGGCACAGATACGCAGTATTTT
CDR3: CASNPRAAHSGGTDTQYF

length: 12
J: TRBJ2-7
size: NA
D: NA
V: TRBV5-6
DNA: TGTGCCAGCAGCTTTCTGTCCTACGAGCAGTACTTC
CDR3: CASSFLSYEQYF

length: 14
J: TRBJ1-2
size: few
D: NA
V: TRBV5-4
DNA: TGTGCCAGCAGCCGGGGAGGGGACGGCTATGGCTACACCTTC
CDR3: CASSRGGDGYGYTF

length: 15
J: TRBJ2-1
size: NA
D: NA
V: TRBV5-1
DNA: TGCGCCAGCAGCTTGGCAGGGGTGACCTACAATGAGCAGTTCTTC
CDR3: CASSLAGVTYNEQFF

length: 13
J: TRBJ2-2
size: few
D: NA
V: TRBV11-2
DNA: TGTGCCAGCAGCTCCTCCCTGACCGGGGAGCTGTTTTTT
CDR3: CASSSSLTGELFF

length: 15
J: TRBJ1-5
size: NA
D: TRBD1
V: TRBV4-1
DNA: TGCGCCAGCAGCCAAGACCCAGGGGGGAGAGGGTCCCAGCATTTT
CDR3: CASSQDPGGRGSQHF

length: 15
J: TRBJ1-1
size: NA
D: TRBD1
V: TRBV11-3
DNA: TGTGCCAGCAGCCCGCGGACAGGCCAGGACACTGAAGCTTTCTTT
CDR3: CASSPRTGQDTEAFF

length: 14
J: TRBJ1-4
size: NA
D: TRBD1
V: TRBV11-2
DNA: TGTGCCAGCAGCTTAACCAACCAGGGGGGAAAACTGTTTTTT
CDR3: CASSLTNQGGKLFF

length: 12
J: TRBJ1-2
size: NA
D: NA
V: TRBV2
DNA: TGTGCCAGCAGTGCCACGGCTCTTGGCTACACCTTC
CDR3: CASSATALGYTF

length: 15
J: TRBJ1-6
size: few
D: TRBD1
V: TRBV5-4
DNA: TGTGCCAGCAGCTTGGGGGACAGGAATAATTCACCCCTCCACTTT
CDR3: CASSLGDRNNSPLHF

length: 13
J: TRBJ1-2
size: few
D: NA
V: TRBV5-1
DNA: TGCGCCAGCAGCTTGGCAGCTAACTATGGCTACACCTTC
CDR3: CASSLAANYGYTF

length: 15
J: TRBJ2-1
size: NA
D: NA
V: TRBV11-3
DNA: TGTGCCAGCAGCTTAGAGGGAGCCGCGTACAATGAGCAGTTCTTC
CDR3: CASSLEGAAYNEQFF

length: 14
J: TRBJ2-5
size: NA
D: TRBD1
V: TRBV5-1
DNA: TGCGCCAGCAGCAAGGGACAGGGACAAGAGACCCAGTACTTC
CDR3: CASSKGQGQETQYF

length: 15
J: TRBJ2-7
size: few
D: NA
V: TRBV11-3
DNA: TGTGCCAGCAGCCCAGGGATTAGCGCTTCCTACGAGCAGTACTTC
CDR3: CASSPGISASYEQYF

length: 15
J: TRBJ2-7
size: NA
D: TRBD1
V: TRBV5-4
DNA: TGTGCCAGCAGCTTACCTAACAGGGGGCACTACGAGCAGTACTTC
CDR3: CASSLPNRGHYEQYF

length: 16
J: TRBJ2-5
size: NA
D: NA
V: TRBV7-8
DNA: TGTGCCAGCAGCTTAGCGCATATCGCGGGCCAAGAGACCCAGTACTTC
CDR3: CASSLAHIAGQETQYF

length: 15
J: TRBJ2-7
size: NA
D: NA
V: TRBV5-4
DNA: TGTGCCAGCAGCTTGAAACAACTGAGAGGCTACGAGCAGTACTTC
CDR3: CASSLKQLRGYEQYF

length: 14
J: TRBJ2-5
size: NA
D: TRBD1
V: TRBV6-5
DNA: TGTGCCAGCAGTCAAAACAGGGGTGGCGGGACCCAGTACTTC
CDR3: CASSQNRGGGTQYF

length: 15
J: TRBJ2-3
size: NA
D: TRBD1
V: TRBV19
DNA: TGTGCCAGTAGGGGAGGGACAGGGGGAAGAGATACGCAGTATTTT
CDR3: CASRGGTGGRDTQYF

length: 16
J: TRBJ2-3
size: NA
D: TRBD2
V: TRBV4-1
DNA: TGCGCCAGCAGCCAAGTTGTATCCAGCGGGAGAGATACGCAGTATTTT
CDR3: CASSQVVSSGRDTQYF

length: 13
J: TRBJ1-2
size: NA
D: TRBD1
V: TRBV27
DNA: TGTGCCAGCAGTTTCACAGGGGTGGCGGGCTACACCTTC
CDR3: CASSFTGVAGYTF

length: 15
J: TRBJ2-5
size: NA
D: TRBD2
V: TRBV7-9
DNA: TGTGCCAGCAGCCGAGGACTAGCGGGGATCGAGACCCAGTACTTC
CDR3: CASSRGLAGIETQYF

length: 14
J: TRBJ2-3
size: NA
D: NA
V: TRBV9
DNA: TGTGCCAGCAGCCAAAGCGTGGGCACAGATACGCAGTATTTT
CDR3: CASSQSVGTDTQYF

length: 13
J: TRBJ2-5
size: NA
D: NA
V: TRBV5-1
DNA: TGCGCCAGCAGCTTGAGGGGTTTAGAGACCCAGTACTTC
CDR3: CASSLRGLETQYF

length: 13
J: TRBJ2-5
size: NA
D: TRBD2
V: TRBV29-1
DNA: TGCAGCGTGAGAGCGGGGAATGGAGAGACCCAGTACTTC
CDR3: CSVRAGNGETQYF

length: 14
J: TRBJ2-5
size: NA
D: TRBD1
V: TRBV7-2
DNA: TGTGCCAGCAGCCGCGGGACAGGGACGGAGACCCAGTACTTC
CDR3: CASSRGTGTETQYF